This T cell receptor beta chain is drawn from a study of response to subunit inactivated influenza vaccine. Study outcomes and limitations: Every seasonal influenza vaccination brings in few new T cells, the authors suggested.

The CDR3 contains 13 residues. V was trimmed by 5 bases and J by 4 bases, leaving 9 bases between them. The table lists this clonotype with many counts. Its antigen is unidentified. Each CDR3 protein is one row after TCRdb ran MiXCR on the RT-PCR reads. The sample lists roughly 570,000 distinct CDR3 sequences, about 14% occurring once. The material sequenced was PBMCs from blood, taken 11 to 12 days after vaccination. This TCR came from a man in his fifties or sixties who received an inactivated influenza vaccine. The J gene is TRBJ1-3, the V gene TRBV12-3 or TRBV12-4; D unclear. Here the CDR3 DNA reads TGTGCCAGCAGTCCGGCTCTCGGAAACACCATATATTTT. It encodes CASSPALGNTIYF.